This TCR beta chain was recorded in a study of T cells in Graves' hyperthyroidism and ophthalmopathy (dated by TCRdb to between 2018 and 2021). About the full investigation: Peripheral blood was collected at initial diagnosis, before any treatment. To identify TCR V-J signatures that set the groups apart, the researchers used a discovery cohort of about a hundred patients, made up of around 40 with Graves' ophthalmopathy and 57 with stable Graves' hyperthyroidism. An independent validation cohort of around 19 hyperthyroidism patients and approximately 16 patients who later progressed to ophthalmopathy tested prospective prediction of ophthalmopathy. For training and testing, the approximately 97 patients in the discovery cohort were randomly divided in a 7:3 ratio. The study also compared thyroid tissue and blood T-cell repertoires from about 6 Graves' hyperthyroidism patients. Once sampling was done, hyperthyroidism patients were given methimazole at a starting dose of 30 mg daily, whereas ophthalmopathy patients were given high-dose intravenous methylprednisolone. According to the paper, TCR Vbeta CDR3 sequencing was carried out on about 140 peripheral blood samples, which came from more than 40 ophthalmopathy, approximately 72 hyperthyroidism and roughly 17 progressor patients.

Moderately to severely active disease, a Clinical Activity Score of at least 3, a NOSPECS grade of at least 4, and a duration under 3 months were present in ophthalmopathy patients. The study excluded patients with uncontrolled infections, other autoimmune diseases, pregnancy or lactation. Clinical symptoms, serum thyroxine and TRAb, thyroid ultrasound, and orbital computed tomography formed the basis for the diagnoses. Ficoll-Paque density gradient centrifugation was used to isolate PBMCs from 9.5 to 10 ml of fresh peripheral blood. Total RNA was extracted using Trizol reagent, and RNA quality was assessed on an Agilent 2100 Bioanalyzer. This clonotype occurred many times. Its antigen is currently not known. The input lacks base qualities; no much larger clone sits a single base away. Here is what the overall study found, with its caveats: Ophthalmopathy was separated from stable hyperthyroidism by a 13 V-J signature model, with roughly 88% sensitivity and approximately 81% specificity obtained in cross-validation and 80%/75% obtained in testing. No statistical method was used to set the sample size in advance, and investigators knew the group allocation. Blood samples also contained most of the expanded thyroid clonotypes (frequency above 0.001), which suggests that blood repertoires may reflect thyroid immune responses. During validation, the model predicted progression to ophthalmopathy a median of about 5.9 months ahead of onset, with around 65% sensitivity and around 72% specificity.

The TCR beta CDR3 regions were amplified from the RNA transcripts. The TCR CDR3 was subjected to a first round of RT-PCR using the HTBI primer set and the Qiagen OneStep RT-PCR kit. Libraries were constructed in a second round of multiplex PCR, after which size selection and purification were performed. Sequencing of the libraries was done on an Illumina HiSeq2000 using paired-end 100 bp reads. As for the original processing: SOAPnuke was used to process the raw data, with reads discarded if the reads contained adapters or uncalled bases, had a mean Phred below 15, or lacked an exact constant-primer or identifier match. COPE v1.2.5 was used to merge high-quality paired reads, and clonotypes were defined as unique nucleotide sequences. Clonotypes were aligned to IMGT TRBV, TRBD and TRBJ reference segments using MiTCR v1.1. The analysis included only V-J combinations with a frequency above 0.0001, which together covered 99% to 99.2% of the repertoires. A TCS score was defined as the ratio of F50 (clonal expansion) to E x V (chaos), with BLOSUM62-based TCRdist applied between CDR3 peptides within each V-J. Welch's t-statistics and random forest reduced roughly 540 V-J features to some 14, which were used in a naive Bayes classifier (R e1071). TCRdb ran its own pipeline on the public reads, namely fastp trimming at Q25 and MiXCR clone calling, and kept in-frame beta chains. Every distinct CDR3 protein forms one entry, paired with its most common genes and DNA. TCRdb's processing, not the authors', yielded these V and J calls. In all, the sample holds about 380,000 distinct CDR3 sequences, and roughly 15% of those were seen once. Jointly, the top ten make up less than 20% of the sample.

The junction carries 10 bases between V and J, which are trimmed by 0 bases and 7 bases respectively. Sequences PRHDT (CDR1) and FYEKMQ (CDR2) are obtained from the germline V gene (reference sequence). The CDR3 holds 14 amino acids from the cysteine to the phenylalanine. CDR3 DNA is the only sequence kept; it has 42 bases, read in frame from the first base. The TCR was taken from a woman aged 30 to 39 with Graves' ophthalmopathy. The sequenced material came from blood. This chain joins TRBV13 to TRBJ2-1; the D gene is perhaps TRBD2, from 6 matching bases. The nucleotide sequence is given as TGTGCCAGCAGCTTAGGACTAGCAAGTAATGAGCAGTTCTTC. Its amino acids are CASSLGLASNEQFF.